The clone carrying this T cell receptor beta chain has a single count. Its antigen is not known. The study sampled blood at baseline, cycle 4 day 1, and cycle 7 day 1. These data come from a study of OX40 agonist ivuxolimab in advanced cancers. Study-wide context: Patients undergoing dose escalation presented with hepatocellular carcinoma, melanoma, renal cell or head and neck cancer.

Overall study results and limits: Still undetermined is the antigen specificity of the expanded peripheral T cells. Some of the nonresponding patients also showed low levels of normalized T-cell clonal expansion.

Clones were sequenced by immunoSEQ multiplex PCR, and TCRdb holds only the in-frame ones, with some missing. Among tens of thousands of clones, around 90% were seen once, and the ten largest hold 0.3% to 0.35%. The CDR3 is made up of 15 amino acids. Germline values: CDR1 SGDLS, CDR2 YYNGEE. V lost 0 bases to trimming and J lost 0 bases, with 8 bases between them. The receptor comes from an adult with an advanced solid tumor such as melanoma, head and neck, liver or kidney cancer. V is TRBV9 and J is TRBJ2-3, with unresolved D. Specimen: CD4+ or CD8+ T cells sorted from blood, collected in a trial of the OX40 agonist ivuxolimab. The CDR3 DNA reads as TGTGCCAGCAGCGTAGCGTGGGGAAGCACAGATACGCAGTATTTT. Encoded protein: CASSVAWGSTDTQYF. Based on the CDR3 plus reference TRBV9 and TRBJ2-3, the full variable domain is DSGVTQTPKHLITATGQRVTLRCSPRSGDLSVYWYQQSLDQGLQFLIQYYNGEERAKGNILERFSAQQFPDLHSELNLSSLELGDSALYFCASSVAWGSTDTQYFGPGTRLTVL.